Listed below are T cell receptor beta chains from one sample, sequenced in a study of OX40 agonist ivuxolimab in advanced cancers. Libraries were prepared by immunoSEQ multiplex PCR; TCRdb keeps only in-frame clonotypes and omits some of them. The sample has 65,000 or so clones, just under 85% seen once. The sequencing here drew on CD4+ or CD8+ T cells sorted from blood, taken in a trial of the OX40 agonist ivuxolimab. The receptors come from an adult with an advanced solid tumor such as melanoma, head and neck, liver or kidney cancer. The CDR3 runs from the conserved cysteine through the conserved F or W. D genes are given only for firm matches. The size field is filled for only some rows; it gives once, few, many or a size class.

J: TRBJ2-2
V: TRBV7-6
D: NA
size: NA
CDR3: CASSLDRINTGELFF
DNA: TGTGCCAGCAGCCTAGACAGGATTAACACCGGGGAGCTGTTTTTT

J: TRBJ2-5
V: TRBV7-9
D: TRBD1
size: NA
CDR3: CASRQGLETQYF
DNA: TGTGCCAGCCGACAGGGCCTAGAGACCCAGTACTTC

J: TRBJ2-1
V: TRBV2
D: NA
size: NA
CDR3: CASTLGFEQFF
DNA: TGTGCCAGCACCCTAGGATTTGAGCAGTTCTTC

J: TRBJ2-1
V: TRBV27
D: TRBD2
size: NA
CDR3: CASSLYNPGLPELGSYNEQFF
DNA: TGTGCCAGCAGTTTGTACAACCCGGGACTACCCGAGTTAGGCTCCTACAATGAGCAGTTCTTC

J: TRBJ1-5
V: TRBV28
D: NA
size: NA
CDR3: CASSSAGQPQHF
DNA: TGTGCCAGCAGTAGCGCCGGTCAGCCCCAGCATTTT

J: TRBJ2-1
V: TRBV11-3
D: NA
size: NA
CDR3: CASSVSRGNNEQFF
DNA: TGTGCCAGCAGCGTGAGCCGGGGCAACAATGAGCAGTTCTTC

J: TRBJ2-1
V: TRBV7-9
D: TRBD1
size: few
CDR3: CASSTWTGADNEQFF
DNA: TGTGCCAGCAGCACGTGGACAGGGGCGGACAATGAGCAGTTCTTC

J: TRBJ2-3
V: TRBV4-1
D: TRBD2
size: NA
CDR3: CASSQGLAGHTDTQYF
DNA: TGCGCCAGCAGCCAGGGACTAGCGGGGCACACAGATACGCAGTATTTT

J: TRBJ2-1
V: TRBV9
D: NA
size: NA
CDR3: CASSVVSESNEQFF
DNA: TGTGCCAGCAGCGTAGTTAGCGAAAGTAATGAGCAGTTCTTC

J: TRBJ1-2
V: TRBV4-3
D: TRBD1
size: few
CDR3: CASSQTTGYYGYTF
DNA: TGCGCCAGCAGCCAAACGACAGGGTACTATGGCTACACCTTC

J: TRBJ2-2
V: TRBV14
D: NA
size: NA
CDR3: CASSQDLIGTSNTGELFF
DNA: TGTGCCAGCAGCCAAGATCTTATTGGCACCTCGAACACCGGGGAGCTGTTTTTT

J: TRBJ2-5
V: TRBV19
D: NA
size: NA
CDR3: CASSIEGPLRARETQYF
DNA: TGTGCCAGTAGTATAGAAGGGCCTCTCAGGGCACGGGAGACCCAGTACTTC

J: TRBJ2-3
V: TRBV5-1
D: NA
size: NA
CDR3: CASSLAKSGGTDTQYF
DNA: TGCGCCAGCAGCTTGGCCAAATCCGGAGGCACAGATACGCAGTATTTT

J: TRBJ1-4
V: TRBV15
D: NA
size: NA
CDR3: CATSRDVGANEKLFF
DNA: TGTGCCACCAGCAGAGATGTGGGAGCTAATGAAAAACTGTTTTTT

J: TRBJ2-7
V: TRBV21-1
D: NA
size: NA
CDR3: CASRFLAPVSYEQYF
DNA: TGTGCCAGCAGGTTTCTAGCACCCGTCTCCTACGAGCAGTACTTC

J: TRBJ1-3
V: TRBV7-2
D: NA
size: NA
CDR3: CASSSYPISGNTIYF
DNA: TGTGCCAGCAGCTCTTACCCTATCTCTGGAAACACCATATATTTT

J: TRBJ1-5
V: TRBV4-1
D: NA
size: NA
CDR3: CASSQFIGGPQHF
DNA: TGCGCCAGCAGCCAATTTATCGGCGGGCCCCAGCATTTT

J: TRBJ2-5
V: TRBV7-2
D: NA
size: few
CDR3: CASSPGREGTQYF
DNA: TGTGCCAGCAGCCCGGGGCGGGAAGGGACCCAGTACTTC

J: TRBJ2-1
V: TRBV27
D: NA
size: NA
CDR3: CASSLLSQPYNEQFF
DNA: TGTGCCAGCAGTTTATTGAGCCAGCCCTACAATGAGCAGTTCTTC

J: TRBJ2-5
V: TRBV6-1
D: NA
size: once
CDR3: CASSEGDVWETQYF
DNA: TGTGCCAGCAGTGAGGGGGACGTCTGGGAGACCCAGTACTTC

J: TRBJ1-1
V: TRBV4-3
D: TRBD1
size: NA
CDR3: CASSQGSGGSTEAFF
DNA: TGCGCCAGCAGCCAAGGGTCAGGGGGAAGCACTGAAGCTTTCTTT

J: TRBJ2-5
V: TRBV11-2
D: NA
size: once
CDR3: CASSRGGSETQYF
DNA: TGTGCCAGCAGTAGGGGGGGGTCGGAGACCCAGTACTTC

J: TRBJ1-6
V: TRBV11-2
D: NA
size: NA
CDR3: CASSWGGSPLHF
DNA: TGTGCCAGCAGCTGGGGGGGTTCACCCCTCCACTTT

J: TRBJ1-4
V: TRBV30
D: NA
size: few
CDR3: CAWRNRRSLKGEKLFF
DNA: TGTGCCTGGAGAAACCGCCGGTCCCTCAAAGGTGAAAAACTGTTTTTT

J: TRBJ2-7
V: TRBV15
D: TRBD1
size: few
CDR3: CATREPGQGKQYF
DNA: TGTGCCACCAGGGAACCGGGACAGGGAAAGCAGTACTTC

J: TRBJ2-7
V: TRBV2
D: TRBD1
size: NA
CDR3: CASRSATGSPEQYF
DNA: TGTGCCAGCCGTTCAGCGACAGGGTCCCCCGAGCAGTACTTC

J: TRBJ2-3
V: TRBV7-9
D: NA
size: few
CDR3: CASSLELGGASTDTQYF
DNA: TGTGCCAGCAGCTTAGAATTGGGGGGCGCTAGCACAGATACGCAGTATTTT

J: TRBJ2-3
V: TRBV28
D: NA
size: NA
CDR3: CASSPPDLDFGSRSTDTQYF
DNA: TGTGCCAGCAGTCCCCCCGACCTGGACTTCGGCTCCAGGAGCACAGATACGCAGTATTTT